The clone carrying this T cell receptor (beta chain) came up a few times. The CDR3 spans 13 residues. Germline V lookup: CDR1 LGHDT, CDR2 YNNKEL (reference sequence). The V gene lost 3 bases and the J gene lost 0 bases, with 6 bases spanning the gap. One entry per CDR3 protein, called by TCRdb with MiXCR from the 5' RACE reads. Found here are about 350,000 distinct CDR3 sequences, 20% to 25% of them singletons; the top ten hold roughly 14%. This sample stems from a study of CD8 T cells in ankylosing spondylitis. The origin of this receptor is a male donor with ankylosing spondylitis or in good health (not recorded which). The chain is built from TRBV3-1 and TRBJ2-7; no clear D. The specimen was blood, either unsorted or a sorted T cell fraction (not recorded which). The chain's CDR3 is CASSHLNSYEQYF. DNA for the CDR3: TGTGCCAGCAGCCACTTAAACTCCTACGAGCAGTACTTC.